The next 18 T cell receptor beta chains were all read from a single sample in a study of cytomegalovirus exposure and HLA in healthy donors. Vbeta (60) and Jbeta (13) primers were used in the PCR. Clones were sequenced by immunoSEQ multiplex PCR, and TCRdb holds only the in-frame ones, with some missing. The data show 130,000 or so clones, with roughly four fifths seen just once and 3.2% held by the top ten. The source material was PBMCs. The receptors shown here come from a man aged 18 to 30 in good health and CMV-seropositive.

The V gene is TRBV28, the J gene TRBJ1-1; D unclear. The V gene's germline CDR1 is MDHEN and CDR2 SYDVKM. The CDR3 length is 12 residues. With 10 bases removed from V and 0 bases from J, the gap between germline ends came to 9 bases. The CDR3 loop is CATKTVNTEAFF. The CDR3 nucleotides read TGTGCCACCAAAACAGTGAACACTGAAGCTTTCTTT.

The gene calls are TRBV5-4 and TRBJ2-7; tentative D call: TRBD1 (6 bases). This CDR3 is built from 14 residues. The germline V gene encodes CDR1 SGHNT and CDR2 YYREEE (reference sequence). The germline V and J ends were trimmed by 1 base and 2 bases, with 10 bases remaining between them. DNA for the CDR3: TGTGCCAGCAGCTTGACCGGACAGCCCTACGAGCAGTACTTC. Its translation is CASSLTGQPYEQYF.

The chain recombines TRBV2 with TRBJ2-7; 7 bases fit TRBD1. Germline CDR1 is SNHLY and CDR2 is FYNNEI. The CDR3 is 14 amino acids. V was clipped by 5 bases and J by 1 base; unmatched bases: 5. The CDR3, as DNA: TGTGCCAGCAGTCAGGGGGTAACTTCCTACGAGCAGTACTTC. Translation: CASSQGVTSYEQYF.

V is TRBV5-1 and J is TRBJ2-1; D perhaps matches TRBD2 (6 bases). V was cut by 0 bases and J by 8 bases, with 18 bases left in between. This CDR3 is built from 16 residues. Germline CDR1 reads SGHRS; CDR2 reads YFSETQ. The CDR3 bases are TGCGCCAGCAGCTTGGGGTCGGGAGTCTTTAGGGATGAGCAGTTCTTC. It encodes CASSLGSGVFRDEQFF.

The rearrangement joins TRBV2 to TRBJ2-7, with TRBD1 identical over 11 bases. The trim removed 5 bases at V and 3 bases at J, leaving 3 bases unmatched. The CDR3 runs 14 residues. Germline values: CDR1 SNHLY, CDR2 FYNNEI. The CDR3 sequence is CASSPGTGGYEQYF. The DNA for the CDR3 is TGTGCCAGCAGTCCCGGGACAGGGGGCTACGAGCAGTACTTC.

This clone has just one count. The CDR3 here is CSVVQGVGTDTQYF. In DNA form, the CDR3 reads TGCAGCGTTGTACAGGGGGTAGGCACAGATACGCAGTATTTT. V usage is TRBV29-1 and J usage is TRBJ2-3; 8 bases map to TRBD1. Germline CDR1 SQVTM, CDR2 ANQGSEA. V shed 4 bases, J shed 1 base, and the junction held 4 bases outside the gene matches. The CDR3 has 14 amino acids.

The CDR3 DNA is TGCGCCAGCAGCTTTGGGACTAGCGACGAGCAGTACTTC. This translates into CASSFGTSDEQYF. The chain joins TRBV5-1 to TRBJ2-7; 10 bases match TRBD2. The length of the CDR3 is 13 residues. The junction had 1 base not matched to a gene; V was cut back by 2 bases and J by 5 bases. Germline V gene lookup returns CDR1 SGHRS and CDR2 YFSETQ.

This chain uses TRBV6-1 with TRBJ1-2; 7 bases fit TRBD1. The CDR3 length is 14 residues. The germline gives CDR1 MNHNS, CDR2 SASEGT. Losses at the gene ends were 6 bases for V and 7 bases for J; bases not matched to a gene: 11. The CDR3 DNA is TGTGCCAGCAGGGGCCCCGGACAGGTGGGTGGCTACACCTTC. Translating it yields CASRGPGQVGGYTF.

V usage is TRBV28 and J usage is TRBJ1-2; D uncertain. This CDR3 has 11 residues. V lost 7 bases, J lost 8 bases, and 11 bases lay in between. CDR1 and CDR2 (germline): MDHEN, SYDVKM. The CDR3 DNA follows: TGTGCCAGCAACCAACGGAGGGGCTACACCTTC. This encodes CASNQRRGYTF.

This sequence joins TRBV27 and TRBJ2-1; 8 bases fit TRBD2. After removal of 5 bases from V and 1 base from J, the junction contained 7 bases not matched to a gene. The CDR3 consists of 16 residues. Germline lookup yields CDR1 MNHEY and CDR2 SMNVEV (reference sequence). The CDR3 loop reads CASSRGGGWSYNEQFF. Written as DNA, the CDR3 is TGTGCCAGCAGTCGGGGCGGGGGGTGGTCCTACAATGAGCAGTTCTTC.

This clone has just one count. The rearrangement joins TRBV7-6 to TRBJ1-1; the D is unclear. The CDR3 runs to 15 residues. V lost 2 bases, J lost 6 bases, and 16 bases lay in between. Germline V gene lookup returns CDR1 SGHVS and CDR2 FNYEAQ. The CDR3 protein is CASSLKVVVGAEAFF. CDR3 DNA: TGTGCCAGCAGCTTAAAGGTCGTGGTCGGGGCTGAAGCTTTCTTT. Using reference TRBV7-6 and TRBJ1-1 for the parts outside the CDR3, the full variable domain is GAGVSQSPRYKVTKRGQDVALRCDPISGHVSLYWYRQALGQGPEFLTYFNYEAQQDKSGLPNDRFSAERPEGSISTLTIQRTEQRDSAMYRCASSLKVVVGAEAFFGQGTRLTVV.

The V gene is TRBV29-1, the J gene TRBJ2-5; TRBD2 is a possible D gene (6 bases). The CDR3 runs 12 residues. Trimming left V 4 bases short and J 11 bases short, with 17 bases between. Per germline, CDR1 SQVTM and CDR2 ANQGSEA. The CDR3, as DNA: TGCAGCGTTGTAGCGCCGCCGGGAGAGCAGTACTTC. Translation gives CSVVAPPGEQYF. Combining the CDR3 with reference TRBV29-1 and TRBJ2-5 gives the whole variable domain SAVISQKPSRDICQRGTSLTIQCQVDSQVTMMFWYRQQPGQSLTLIATANQGSEATYESGFVIDKFPISRPNLTFSTLTVSNMSPEDSSIYLCSVVAPPGEQYFGPGTRLLVL.

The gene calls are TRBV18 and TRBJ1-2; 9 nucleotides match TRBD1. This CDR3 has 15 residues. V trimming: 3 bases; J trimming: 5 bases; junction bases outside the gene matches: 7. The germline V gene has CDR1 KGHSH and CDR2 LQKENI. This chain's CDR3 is CASSPLDRGRYGYTF. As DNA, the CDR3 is TGTGCCAGCTCACCTTTGGACAGGGGTCGGTATGGCTACACCTTC.

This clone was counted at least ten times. Here the CDR3 reads CASSAGLGEAFF. In nucleotides, the CDR3 is TGTGCCAGCAGTGCCGGACTAGGTGAAGCTTTCTTT. This sequence joins TRBV25-1 and TRBJ1-1; D is unclear. This CDR3 spans 12 amino acids. V gave up 4 bases and J gave up 7 bases, with 10 bases separating them. CDR1 and CDR2 from the germline V gene are MGHDK and SYGVNS.

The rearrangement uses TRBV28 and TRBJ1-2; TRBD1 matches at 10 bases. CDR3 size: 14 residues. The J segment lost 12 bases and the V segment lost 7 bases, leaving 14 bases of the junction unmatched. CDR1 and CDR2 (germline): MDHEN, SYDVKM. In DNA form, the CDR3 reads TGTGCCAGCAAAGTACCGGGACAGGGGCTGGCTAACACCTTC. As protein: CASKVPGQGLANTF.

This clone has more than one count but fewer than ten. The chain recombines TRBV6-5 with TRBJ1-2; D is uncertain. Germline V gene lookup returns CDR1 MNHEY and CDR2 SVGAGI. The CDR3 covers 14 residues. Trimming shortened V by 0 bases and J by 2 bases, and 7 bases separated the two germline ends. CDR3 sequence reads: CASSYSRTNYGYTF. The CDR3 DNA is TGTGCCAGCAGTTACTCGAGAACGAACTATGGCTACACCTTC.

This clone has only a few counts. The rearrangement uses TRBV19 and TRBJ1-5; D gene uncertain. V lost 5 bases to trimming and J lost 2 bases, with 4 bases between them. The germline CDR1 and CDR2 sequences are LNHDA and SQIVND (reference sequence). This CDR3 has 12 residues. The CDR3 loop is CASSSGNQPQHF. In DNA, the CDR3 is TGTGCCAGTAGTTCGGGCAATCAGCCCCAGCATTTT.

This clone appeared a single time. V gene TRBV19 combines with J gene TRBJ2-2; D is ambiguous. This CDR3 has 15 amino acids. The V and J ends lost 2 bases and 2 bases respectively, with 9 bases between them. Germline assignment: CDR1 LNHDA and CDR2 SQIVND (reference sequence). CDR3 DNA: TGTGCCAGTAGTATAATTTCGCTAAACACCGGGGAGCTGTTTTTT. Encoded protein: CASSIISLNTGELFF. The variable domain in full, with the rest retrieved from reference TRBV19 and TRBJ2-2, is DGGITQSPKYLFRKEGQNVTLSCEQNLNHDAMYWYRQDPGQGLRLIYYSQIVNDFQKGDIAEGYSVSREKKESFPLTVTSAQKNPTAFYLCASSIISLNTGELFFGEGSRLTVL.